The source of this TCR beta chain is a study of Graves' ophthalmopathy and Graves' hyperthyroidism. For the study at large: Peripheral blood was obtained at first diagnosis, ahead of any treatment.

Scientists amplified the TCR beta CDR3 regions from RNA transcripts. Investigators did first-round RT-PCR with HTBI primers, then second-round multiplex PCR. TCRdb processed the multiplex PCR reads anew with MiXCR; each CDR3 protein has one entry. The sample lists about 400,000 distinct CDR3 sequences; 20% to 25% were seen once. Orbital computed tomography, together with clinical symptoms, serum thyroxine, TRAb and thyroid ultrasound, was used for diagnosis. What supplied the PBMCs was about 9.8 ml of fresh peripheral blood. Trimming removed 4 bases from V and 8 bases from J; junction bases left unmatched: 7. CDR1 and CDR2 (germline): SGHRS, YFSETQ. The CDR3 covers 13 residues.

This sequence joins TRBV5-1 and TRBJ1-1; TRBD1 matches 8 bases. The origin of this receptor is a woman under 30 with stable Graves' hyperthyroidism. Material: peripheral blood. The CDR3 nucleotides are TGCGCCAGCAGCCATGGGACAGGACGGGAAGCTTTCTTT. Its translation is CASSHGTGREAFF.